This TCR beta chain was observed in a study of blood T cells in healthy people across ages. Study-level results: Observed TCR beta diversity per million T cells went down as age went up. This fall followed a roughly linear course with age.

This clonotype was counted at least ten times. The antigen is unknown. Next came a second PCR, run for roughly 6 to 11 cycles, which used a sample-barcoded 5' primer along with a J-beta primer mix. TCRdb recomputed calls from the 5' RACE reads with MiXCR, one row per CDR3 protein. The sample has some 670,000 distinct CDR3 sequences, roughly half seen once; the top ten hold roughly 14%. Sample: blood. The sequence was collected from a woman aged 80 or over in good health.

The CDR3 loop reads CASSHTSGRAYEQYF. The CDR3 bases are TGTGCCAGCAGCCATACTAGCGGGAGGGCATACGAGCAGTACTTC. J is TRBJ2-7 and V is TRBV7-8; 13 bases fit TRBD2. Germline V gene sequence: CDR1 SGHVS, CDR2 FQNEAQ. Unmatched junction bases numbered 5, after V lost 5 bases and J lost 4 bases. The CDR3 contains 15 residues.